Listed below are T cell receptor beta chains from one sample, sequenced in a study of blood T cell repertoires in COVID-19. Sequenced by immunoSEQ multiplex PCR; TCRdb stores in-frame clones only, minus some. Of 200,000 to 300,000 clones listed, approximately 78% are singletons. The sequenced sample consisted of peripheral blood. Receptor source: a woman aged 60 to 75 with active or convalescent COVID-19. Each CDR3 is given with its conserved first and last residue. Fields, in order: D gene, clone size, J gene, V gene, CDR3 protein, CDR3 DNA. D genes are given only for firm matches. The size entry is marked missing in some rows and otherwise reads once, few, many or a size class.

>.|.|TRBJ2-7|TRBV5-1
CASSLQASSYEQYF
TGCGCCAGCAGCTTACAGGCTAGCTCCTACGAGCAGTACTTC
>TRBD1|many|TRBJ1-5|TRBV28
CASRPGGDSNQPQHF
TGTGCCAGCAGACCGGGGGGGGACAGTAATCAGCCCCAGCATTTT
>TRBD2|.|TRBJ2-5|TRBV5-1
CASSLETSGGAGTQYF
TGCGCCAGCAGCTTGGAAACTAGCGGGGGGGCGGGGACCCAGTACTTC
>TRBD1|.|TRBJ1-1|TRBV6-5
CASPDRGDTEAFF
TGTGCCAGCCCGGACAGGGGAGATACTGAAGCTTTCTTT
>.|.|TRBJ1-6|TRBV6-6
CASSSGDSPLHF
TGTGCCAGCAGTTCGGGGGACTCACCCCTCCACTTT
>TRBD1|few|TRBJ1-5|TRBV19
CASSQGQGYQPQHF
TGTGCCAGTAGCCAAGGACAGGGCTATCAGCCCCAGCATTTT
>.|.|TRBJ1-1|TRBV7-6
CASSPQVPGMNTEAFF
TGTGCCAGCAGTCCTCAGGTGCCCGGCATGAACACTGAAGCTTTCTTT
>TRBD1|.|TRBJ2-7|TRBV27
CASSLVGQGSYEQYF
TGTGCCAGCAGTTTGGTAGGACAGGGCTCCTACGAGCAGTACTTC
>TRBD1|.|TRBJ1-1|TRBV11-3
CASSVDRGKAFF
TGTGCCAGCAGCGTGGACAGGGGGAAAGCTTTCTTT
>.|.|TRBJ2-6|TRBV11-2
CASSPRTAGSGANVLTF
TGTGCCAGCAGCCCCCGAACCGCAGGCTCGGGGGCCAACGTCCTGACTTTC
>.|.|TRBJ1-6|TRBV6-5
CASSYTLRRANSPLHF
TGTGCCAGCAGTTACACCCTGAGGCGGGCGAATTCACCCCTCCACTTT
>.|.|TRBJ2-3|TRBV4-1
CASSHVDRTSTDTQYF
TGCGCCAGCAGCCACGTCGACAGGACTAGCACAGATACGCAGTATTTT
>.|few|TRBJ1-6|TRBV27
CASSFRKGAGSPLHF
TGTGCCAGCAGTTTCCGTAAGGGAGCGGGTTCACCCCTCCACTTT
>.|.|TRBJ1-5|TRBV2
CASSLETGYQPQHF
TGTGCCAGCAGTCTAGAGACAGGTTATCAGCCCCAGCATTTT
>.|.|TRBJ1-2|TRBV11-2
CASSLDTEYGYTF
TGTGCCAGCAGCTTAGACACGGAGTATGGCTACACCTTC
>TRBD2|.|TRBJ2-7|TRBV29-1
CSVEERGGSYEQYF
TGCAGCGTTGAGGAGCGGGGGGGATCCTACGAGCAGTACTTC
>.|.|TRBJ2-5|TRBV27
CASKRAPAGRETQYF
TGTGCCAGCAAGCGAGCCCCCGCGGGGCGTGAGACCCAGTACTTC
>.|.|TRBJ2-5|TRBV4-3
CASSQDGGSGETQYF
TGCGCCAGCAGCCAAGATGGAGGCAGCGGAGAGACCCAGTACTTC
>TRBD1|once|TRBJ2-7|TRBV18
CASSEDRAPIEQYF
TGTGCCAGCTCAGAAGACAGGGCTCCCATCGAGCAGTACTTC
>.|.|TRBJ2-1|TRBV5-1
CASSSDTQEQFF
TGCGCCAGCAGCTCCGATACACAGGAGCAGTTCTTC
>TRBD1|.|TRBJ1-2|TRBV5-1
CASSTGQGDGYTF
TGCGCCAGCAGCACGGGACAGGGAGATGGCTACACCTTC
>TRBD1|.|TRBJ2-3|TRBV27
CASQRTGVSDTQYF
TGTGCCAGCCAACGGACAGGGGTATCGGATACGCAGTATTTT
>.|.|TRBJ2-7|TRBV19
CASSGTWTSEQYF
TGTGCCAGTAGCGGGACATGGACCTCTGAGCAGTACTTC
>.|.|TRBJ1-5|TRBV27
CASRGHSNQPQHF
TGTGCCAGCAGGGGGCATAGCAATCAGCCCCAGCATTTT
>TRBD2|.|TRBJ2-3|TRBV5-4
CASSLGSGVRGDTQYF
TGTGCCAGCAGCTTGGGAAGCGGGGTCCGTGGAGATACGCAGTATTTT
>.|few|TRBJ1-1|TRBV7-6
CASSSRGGPNTEAFF
TGTGCCAGCAGCTCAAGGGGGGGGCCGAACACTGAAGCTTTCTTT
>TRBD1|.|TRBJ1-2|TRBV6-5
CASSSGTGAGYTF
TGTGCCAGCAGTAGCGGGACAGGGGCTGGCTACACCTTC
>TRBD1|.|TRBJ2-2|TRBV5-1
CASSLGQGTNTGELFF
TGCGCCAGCAGCTTGGGACAGGGTACGAACACCGGGGAGCTGTTTTTT
>.|.|TRBJ1-2|TRBV7-9
CASSLALWEVADGYTF
TGTGCCAGCAGCTTAGCGCTATGGGAGGTTGCGGATGGCTACACCTTC
>.|.|TRBJ1-4|TRBV27
CASSLWTRRTNEKLFF
TGTGCCAGCAGTCTATGGACACGGCGCACTAATGAAAAACTGTTTTTT
>.|.|TRBJ1-1|TRBV10-3
CAISDGTKRGTEAFF
TGTGCCATCAGTGACGGGACAAAGCGTGGCACTGAAGCTTTCTTT
>TRBD1|.|TRBJ2-7|TRBV5-5
CASSLAVGTVTYEQYF
TGTGCCAGCAGCTTGGCGGTCGGGACAGTCACCTACGAGCAGTACTTC
>.|.|TRBJ1-2|TRBV6-1
CASSDPRDYGYTF
TGTGCCAGCAGTGATCCCAGGGACTATGGCTACACCTTC
>.|.|TRBJ1-6|TRBV6-5
CASSYDRRLAPLHF
TGTGCCAGCAGTTACGATAGGAGGCTTGCACCCCTCCACTTT
>TRBD1|.|TRBJ1-5|TRBV6-1
CASSENRGYSNQPQHF
TGTGCCAGCAGTGAGAACAGGGGATATAGCAATCAGCCCCAGCATTTT
>TRBD1|.|TRBJ2-3|TRBV5-1
CASSADRGPDTQYF
TGCGCCAGCAGCGCGGACAGGGGCCCAGATACGCAGTATTTT
>.|few|TRBJ1-2|TRBV27
CASSPGRRDGYTF
TGTGCCAGCAGTCCGGGCCGGCGGGATGGCTACACCTTC
>TRBD1|.|TRBJ1-2|TRBV9
CASSVADRDYGYTF
TGTGCCAGCAGCGTAGCTGACAGGGACTATGGCTACACCTTC
>.|.|TRBJ1-3|TRBV19
CASSTKPLQGSGGNTIYF
TGTGCCAGTAGCACCAAACCTCTACAAGGTTCCGGAGGGAACACCATATATTTT
>TRBD2|.|TRBJ2-1|TRBV7-6
CASSLNSGGGSGEQFF
TGTGCCAGCAGCTTGAACAGTGGGGGGGGTAGCGGTGAGCAGTTCTTC
>.|.|TRBJ2-6|TRBV27
CASSPRISGANVLTF
TGTGCCAGCAGCCCCAGGATTTCTGGGGCCAACGTCCTGACTTTC
>.|.|TRBJ1-5|TRBV30
CAWSIQGNQPQHF
TGTGCCTGGAGTATCCAGGGAAATCAGCCCCAGCATTTT
>.|.|TRBJ2-7|TRBV27
CASSFLASSYEQYF
TGTGCCAGCAGTTTCCTGGCAAGCTCCTACGAGCAGTACTTC
>TRBD2|few|TRBJ2-4|TRBV4-2
CASSQDPGLAGPQGKNIQYF
TGTGCCAGCAGCCAAGATCCAGGACTAGCGGGGCCTCAGGGCAAAAACATTCAGTACTTC
>TRBD1|.|TRBJ2-7|TRBV5-1
CASSLATGGYEQYF
TGCGCCAGCAGCTTGGCGACAGGGGGCTACGAGCAGTACTTC
>.|once|TRBJ1-5|TRBV4-3
CASSQDDRSNQPQHF
TGCGCCAGCAGCCAAGATGATCGGAGCAATCAGCCCCAGCATTTT
>.|.|TRBJ2-7|TRBV2
CASSPTYEQYF
TGTGCCAGCAGTCCTACCTACGAGCAGTACTTC
>TRBD1|.|TRBJ2-3|TRBV18
CASSPTLLGTGLTDTQYF
TGTGCCAGCTCACCAACGTTACTCGGGACAGGGCTCACAGATACGCAGTATTTT
>.|few|TRBJ2-5|TRBV5-1
CASSLGDFIQETQYF
TGCGCCAGCAGCTTGGGAGATTTCATCCAAGAGACCCAGTACTTC
>.|.|TRBJ2-2|TRBV6-6
CASTYREHGELFF
TGTGCCAGCACCTACCGGGAGCACGGGGAGCTGTTTTTT
>TRBD1|.|TRBJ1-2|TRBV4-2
CASSQRGTENYGYTF
TGTGCCAGCAGCCAGCGAGGGACAGAAAACTATGGCTACACCTTC
>.|.|TRBJ2-3|TRBV30
CAWSRAGITSSTDTQYF
TGTGCCTGGAGTCGGGCGGGCATTACTTCTAGCACAGATACGCAGTATTTT
>TRBD1|.|TRBJ1-2|TRBV4-2
CASSQPGTGGIYGYTF
TGTGCCAGCAGCCAGCCCGGGACAGGGGGTATCTATGGCTACACCTTC
>TRBD1|.|TRBJ1-6|TRBV6-2/TRBV6-3
CASSYGQGVSPLHF
TGTGCCAGCAGTTACGGACAGGGGGTTTCACCCCTCCACTTT